Described below is a single TCR beta chain sequence and its context. Authors' methods: Reference gene primer amplification gave nucleated cell count estimates. Some clones are missing from TCRdb's copy, which holds only in-frame ones; the method was immunoSEQ multiplex PCR. Clone size and V and J calls were adopted from that table, with D and trimming inferred from the DNA. The data show 300,000 to 350,000 clones, 88% seen once. The germline CDR1 and CDR2 sequences are MNHEY and SVGAGI. V lost 4 bases and J 11 bases, leaving 14 bases between the germline ends. The CDR3 consists of 12 residues. Seattle's cohort entered during active infection and was followed longitudinally. This sample is drawn from a study of blood T cell repertoires in COVID-19. As for the study in general: The United States, Italy and Spain provided the acute and convalescent COVID-19 samples.

Material for sequencing was peripheral blood. The sequence came from an older woman with COVID-19, enrolled during active disease. V usage is TRBV6-5 and J usage is TRBJ1-2, with D perhaps TRBD1 (6 bases). The CDR3 here is CASSSGDPEYTF. CDR3 sequence (DNA): TGTGCCAGCAGTTCAGGGGATCCGGAATACACCTTC.